The rows below give T cell receptor beta chains drawn from one sample of a study of blood T cell repertoires in COVID-19. Sequencing used immunoSEQ multiplex PCR; TCRdb keeps in-frame clones, though not all of them. Altogether 65,000 to 90,000 clones are present, around 88% being singletons, with the ten largest covering just over 8%. The sequencing sample was made of peripheral blood. These TCRs come from a young man with acute or convalescent COVID-19. Both conserved end residues are trimmed from each CDR3. Each record gives: CDR3 protein, V gene, J gene, CDR3 length.

ASNTPGAFSTEAF,TRBV19,TRBJ1-1,13
ASSPLTGYYGYT,TRBV11-3,TRBJ1-2,12
ATRMTGGTDTQY,TRBV19,TRBJ2-3,12
ASSLLAGGLSTDTQY,TRBV5-4,TRBJ2-3,15
ASSQDRGQRYNEQF,TRBV4-1,TRBJ2-1,14
ATSDYYQGTADEQF,TRBV24-1,TRBJ2-1,14
ASSPNSAGSTDTQY,TRBV18,TRBJ2-3,14
ASSESSSYNEQF,TRBV2,TRBJ2-1,12
ASSWTADEAF,TRBV12-3/TRBV12-4,TRBJ1-1,10
ASSHRRGYT,TRBV3-1/TRBV3-2,TRBJ1-2,9
ASSIWDRTSLGTQY,TRBV28,TRBJ2-5,14
ASSLGQGFYEQY,TRBV7-2,TRBJ2-7,12
ASSVSASSYNSPLH,TRBV6-1,TRBJ1-6,14
ASSQGIWGEQETQY,TRBV4-1,TRBJ2-5,14
ASSLDGGRALSTGELF,TRBV27,TRBJ2-2,16
AASLGADYGYT,TRBV12-3/TRBV12-4,TRBJ1-2,11
ASTGTGVETQY,TRBV7-2,TRBJ2-5,11